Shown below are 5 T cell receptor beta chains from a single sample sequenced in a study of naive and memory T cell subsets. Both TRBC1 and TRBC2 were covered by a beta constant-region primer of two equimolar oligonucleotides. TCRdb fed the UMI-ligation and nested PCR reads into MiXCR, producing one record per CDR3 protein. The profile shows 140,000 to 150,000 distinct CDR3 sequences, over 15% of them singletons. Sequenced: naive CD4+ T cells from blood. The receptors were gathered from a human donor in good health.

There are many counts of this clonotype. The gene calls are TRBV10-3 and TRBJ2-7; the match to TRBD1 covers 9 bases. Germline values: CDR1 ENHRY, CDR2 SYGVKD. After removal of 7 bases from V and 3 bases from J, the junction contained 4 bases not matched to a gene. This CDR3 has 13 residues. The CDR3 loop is CAIKSGQGYEQYF. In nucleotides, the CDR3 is TGTGCCATCAAATCGGGACAGGGCTACGAGCAGTACTTC.

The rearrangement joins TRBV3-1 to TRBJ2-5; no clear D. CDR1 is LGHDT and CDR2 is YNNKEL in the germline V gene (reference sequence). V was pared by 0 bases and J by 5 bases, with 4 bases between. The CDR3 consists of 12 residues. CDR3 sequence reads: CASSQDGETQYF. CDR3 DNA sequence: TGTGCCAGCAGCCAAGACGGGGAGACCCAGTACTTC.

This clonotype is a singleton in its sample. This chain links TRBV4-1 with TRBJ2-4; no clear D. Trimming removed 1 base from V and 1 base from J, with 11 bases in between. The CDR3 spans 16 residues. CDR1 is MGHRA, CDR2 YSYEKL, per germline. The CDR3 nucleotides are TGCGCCAGCAGCCAAGTGGGGTTCGGGGCCAAAAACATTCAGTACTTC. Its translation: CASSQVGFGAKNIQYF.

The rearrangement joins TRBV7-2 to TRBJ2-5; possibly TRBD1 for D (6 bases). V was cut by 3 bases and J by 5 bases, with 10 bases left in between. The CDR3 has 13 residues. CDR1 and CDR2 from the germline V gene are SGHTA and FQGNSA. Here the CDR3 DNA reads TGTGCCAGCAGCTTCGCAGGGGAGGAGACCCAGTACTTC. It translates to CASSFAGEETQYF.

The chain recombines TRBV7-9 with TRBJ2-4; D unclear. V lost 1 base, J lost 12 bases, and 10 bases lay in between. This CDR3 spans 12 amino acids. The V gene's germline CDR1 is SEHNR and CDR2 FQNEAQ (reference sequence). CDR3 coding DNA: TGTGCCAGCAGCTTAGACAGCTCAACTCAGTACTTC. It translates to CASSLDSSTQYF.